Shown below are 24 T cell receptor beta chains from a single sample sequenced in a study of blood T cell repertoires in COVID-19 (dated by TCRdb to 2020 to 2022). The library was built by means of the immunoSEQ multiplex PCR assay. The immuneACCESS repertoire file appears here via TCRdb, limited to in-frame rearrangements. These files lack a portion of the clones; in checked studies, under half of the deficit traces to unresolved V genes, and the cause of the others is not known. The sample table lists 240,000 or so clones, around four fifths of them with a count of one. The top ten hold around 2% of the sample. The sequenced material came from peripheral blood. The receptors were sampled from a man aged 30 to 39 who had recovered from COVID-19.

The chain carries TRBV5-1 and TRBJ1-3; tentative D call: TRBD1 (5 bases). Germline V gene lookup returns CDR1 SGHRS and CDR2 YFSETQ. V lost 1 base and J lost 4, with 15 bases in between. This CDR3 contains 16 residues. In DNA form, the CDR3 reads TGCGCCAGCAGCTTGTTCGGTGGGGCAGAGGGAAACACCATATATTTT. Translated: CASSLFGGAEGNTIYF.

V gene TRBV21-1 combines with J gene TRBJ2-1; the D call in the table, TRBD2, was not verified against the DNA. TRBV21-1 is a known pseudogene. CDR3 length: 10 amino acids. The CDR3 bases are TGTGCCAGCTTCCTCAATGAGCAGTTCTTC. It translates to CASFLNEQFF.

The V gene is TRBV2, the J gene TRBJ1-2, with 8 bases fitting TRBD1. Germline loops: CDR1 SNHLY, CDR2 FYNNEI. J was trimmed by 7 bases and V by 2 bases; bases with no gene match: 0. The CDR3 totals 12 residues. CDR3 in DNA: TGTGCCAGCAGTGAACAGGGGGCTGGCTACACCTTC. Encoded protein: CASSEQGAGYTF.

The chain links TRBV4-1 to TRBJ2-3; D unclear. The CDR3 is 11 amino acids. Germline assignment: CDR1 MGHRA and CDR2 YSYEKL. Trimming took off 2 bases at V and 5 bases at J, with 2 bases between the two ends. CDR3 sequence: CASSQLDTQYF. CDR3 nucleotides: TGCGCCAGCAGCCAACTAGATACGCAGTATTTT.

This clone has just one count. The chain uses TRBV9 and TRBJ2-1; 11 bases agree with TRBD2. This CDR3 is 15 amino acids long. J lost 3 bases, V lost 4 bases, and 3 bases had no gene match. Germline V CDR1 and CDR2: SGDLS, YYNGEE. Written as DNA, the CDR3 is TGTGCCAGCAGCTTGGGACTAGCGGTCTACAATGAGCAGTTCTTC. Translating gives CASSLGLAVYNEQFF.

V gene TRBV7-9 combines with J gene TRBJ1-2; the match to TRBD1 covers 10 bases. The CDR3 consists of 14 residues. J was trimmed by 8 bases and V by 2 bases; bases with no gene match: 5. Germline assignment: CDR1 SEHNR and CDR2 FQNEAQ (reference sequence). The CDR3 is CASSLRDRGFGYTF. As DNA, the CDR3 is TGTGCCAGCAGCTTAAGGGACAGGGGATTCGGCTACACCTTC.

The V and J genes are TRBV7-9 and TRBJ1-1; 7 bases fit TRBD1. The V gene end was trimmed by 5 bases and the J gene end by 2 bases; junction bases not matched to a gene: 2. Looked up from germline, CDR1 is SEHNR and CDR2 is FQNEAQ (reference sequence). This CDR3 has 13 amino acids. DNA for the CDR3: TGTGCCAGCAGCCGACAGGGCAACACTGAAGCTTTCTTT. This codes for CASSRQGNTEAFF.

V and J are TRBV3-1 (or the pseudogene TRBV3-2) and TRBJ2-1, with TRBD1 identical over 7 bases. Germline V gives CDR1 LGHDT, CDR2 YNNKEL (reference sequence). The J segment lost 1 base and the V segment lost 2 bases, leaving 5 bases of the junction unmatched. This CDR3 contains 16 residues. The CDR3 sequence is CASSQSDRVSYNEQFF. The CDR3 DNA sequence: TGTGCCAGCAGCCAATCTGACAGGGTTTCCTACAATGAGCAGTTCTTC.

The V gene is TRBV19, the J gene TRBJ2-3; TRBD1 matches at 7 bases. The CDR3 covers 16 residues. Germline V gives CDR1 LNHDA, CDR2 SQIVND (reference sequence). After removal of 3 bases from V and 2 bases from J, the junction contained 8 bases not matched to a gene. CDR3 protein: CASSIIRDRLTDTQYF. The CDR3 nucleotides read TGTGCCAGTAGTATTATCCGGGACAGACTCACAGATACGCAGTATTTT.

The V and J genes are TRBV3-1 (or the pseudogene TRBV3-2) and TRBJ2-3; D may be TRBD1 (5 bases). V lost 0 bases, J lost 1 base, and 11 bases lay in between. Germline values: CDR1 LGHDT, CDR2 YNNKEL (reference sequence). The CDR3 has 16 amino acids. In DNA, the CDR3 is TGTGCCAGCAGCCAAGAAGGGGCTGGACGCACAGATACGCAGTATTTT. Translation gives CASSQEGAGRTDTQYF.

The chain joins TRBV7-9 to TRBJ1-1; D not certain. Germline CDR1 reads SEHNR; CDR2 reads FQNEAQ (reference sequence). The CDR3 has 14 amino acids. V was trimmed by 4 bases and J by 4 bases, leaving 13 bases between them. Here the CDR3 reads CASSSGGLLTEAFF. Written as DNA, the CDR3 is TGTGCCAGCAGCTCCGGCGGCCTTCTCACTGAAGCTTTCTTT. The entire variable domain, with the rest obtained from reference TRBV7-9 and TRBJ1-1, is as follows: DTGVSQNPRHKITKRGQNVTFRCDPISEHNRLYWYRQTLGQGPEFLTYFQNEAQLEKSRLLSDRFSAERPKGSFSTLEIQRTEQGDSAMYLCASSSGGLLTEAFFGQGTRLTVV.

CDR3 sequence (DNA): TGTGCCAGCAGCCCCTTACAGGGGGGTCAGCCCCAGCATTTT. Protein: CASSPLQGGQPQHF. The chain combines TRBV6-5 with TRBJ1-5; 8 nucleotides agree with TRBD1. V trimming: 6 bases; J trimming: 6 bases; junction bases outside the gene matches: 7. Germline CDR1 and CDR2: MNHEY and SVGAGI. The CDR3 loop spans 14 amino acids.

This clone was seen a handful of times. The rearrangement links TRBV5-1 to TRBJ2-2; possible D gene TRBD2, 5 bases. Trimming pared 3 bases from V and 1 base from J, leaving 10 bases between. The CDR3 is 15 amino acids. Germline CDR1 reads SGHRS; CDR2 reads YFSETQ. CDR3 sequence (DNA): TGCGCCAGCAGCTCCGGGAACCTGAACACCGGGGAGCTGTTTTTT. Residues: CASSSGNLNTGELFF. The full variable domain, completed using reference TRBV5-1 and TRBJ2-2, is KAGVTQTPRYLIKTRGQQVTLSCSPISGHRSVSWYQQTPGQGLQFLFEYFSETQRNKGNFPGRFSGRQFSNSRSEMNVSTLELGDSALYLCASSSGNLNTGELFFGEGSRLTVL.

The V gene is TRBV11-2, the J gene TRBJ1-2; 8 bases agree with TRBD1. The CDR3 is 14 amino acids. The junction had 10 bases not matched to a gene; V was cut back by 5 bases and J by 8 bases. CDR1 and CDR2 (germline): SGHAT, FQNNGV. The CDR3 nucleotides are TGTGCCAGCAGCCTGAGGCGGACAGGGACGGGCTACACCTTC. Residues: CASSLRRTGTGYTF.

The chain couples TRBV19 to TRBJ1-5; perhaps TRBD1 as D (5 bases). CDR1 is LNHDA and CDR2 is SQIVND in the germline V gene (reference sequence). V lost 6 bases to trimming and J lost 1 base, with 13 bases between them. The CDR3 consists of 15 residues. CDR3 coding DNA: TGTGCCAGTAGCTCCCGCGGGGGGAGCAATCAGCCCCAGCATTTT. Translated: CASSSRGGSNQPQHF.

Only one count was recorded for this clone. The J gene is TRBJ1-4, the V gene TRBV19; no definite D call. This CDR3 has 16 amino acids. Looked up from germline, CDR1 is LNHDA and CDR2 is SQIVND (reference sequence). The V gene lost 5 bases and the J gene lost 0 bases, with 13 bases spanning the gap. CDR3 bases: TGTGCCAGTAGTCCCAGTAGACACACAACTAATGAAAAACTGTTTTTT. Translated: CASSPSRHTTNEKLFF.

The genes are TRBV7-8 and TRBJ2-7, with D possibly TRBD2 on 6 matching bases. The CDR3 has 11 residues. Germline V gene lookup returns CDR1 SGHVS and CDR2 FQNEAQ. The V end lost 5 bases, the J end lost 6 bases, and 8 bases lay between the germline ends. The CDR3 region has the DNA TGTGCCAGCAGCCCGGAGGGCGAGCAGTACTTC. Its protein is CASSPEGEQYF.

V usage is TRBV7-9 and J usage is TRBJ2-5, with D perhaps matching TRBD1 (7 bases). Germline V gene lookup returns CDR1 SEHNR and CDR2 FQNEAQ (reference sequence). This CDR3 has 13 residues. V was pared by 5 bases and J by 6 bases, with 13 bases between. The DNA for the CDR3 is TGTGCCAGCAGCCCGGAGGGGGCCAAGACCCAGTACTTC. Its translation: CASSPEGAKTQYF.

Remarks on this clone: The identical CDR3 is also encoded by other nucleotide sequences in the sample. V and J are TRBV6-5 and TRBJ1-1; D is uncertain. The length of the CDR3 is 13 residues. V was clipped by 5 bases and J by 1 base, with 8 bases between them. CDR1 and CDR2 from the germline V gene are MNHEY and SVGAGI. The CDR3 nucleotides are TGTGCCAGCAGTCCCCGGGGGAACACTGAAGCTTTCTTT. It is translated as CASSPRGNTEAFF.

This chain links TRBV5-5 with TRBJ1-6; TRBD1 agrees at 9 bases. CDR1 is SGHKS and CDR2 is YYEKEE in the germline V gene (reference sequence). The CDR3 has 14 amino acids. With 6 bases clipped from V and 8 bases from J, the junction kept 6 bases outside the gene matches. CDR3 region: CASTRDRAYSPLHF. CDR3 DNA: TGTGCCAGCACGCGGGACAGGGCCTATTCACCCCTCCACTTT.

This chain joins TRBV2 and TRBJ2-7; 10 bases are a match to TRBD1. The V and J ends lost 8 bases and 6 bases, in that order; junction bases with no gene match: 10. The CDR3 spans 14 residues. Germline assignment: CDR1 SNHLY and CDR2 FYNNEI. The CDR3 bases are TGTGCCAGCGGAGAGACAGGGGGCTGGCGCGAGCAGTACTTC. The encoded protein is CASGETGGWREQYF. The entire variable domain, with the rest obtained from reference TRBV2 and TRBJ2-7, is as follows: EPEVTQTPSHQVTQMGQEVILRCVPISNHLYFYWYRQILGQKVEFLVSFYNNEISEKSEIFDDQFSVERPDGSNFTLKIRSTKLEDSAMYFCASGETGGWREQYFGPGTRLTVT.

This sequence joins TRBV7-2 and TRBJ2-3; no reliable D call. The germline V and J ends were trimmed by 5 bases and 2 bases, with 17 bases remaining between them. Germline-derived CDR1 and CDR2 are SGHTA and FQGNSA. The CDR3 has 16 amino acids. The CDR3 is CASSPPGWLITDTQYF. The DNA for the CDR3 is TGTGCCAGCAGCCCACCCGGGTGGTTGATCACAGATACGCAGTATTTT.

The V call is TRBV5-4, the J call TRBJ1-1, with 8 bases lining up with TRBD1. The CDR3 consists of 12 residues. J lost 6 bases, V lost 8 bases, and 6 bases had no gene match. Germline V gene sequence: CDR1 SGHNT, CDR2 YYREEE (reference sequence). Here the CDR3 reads CASSDREAEAFF. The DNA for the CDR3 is TGTGCCAGTTCGGACAGGGAGGCTGAAGCTTTCTTT.

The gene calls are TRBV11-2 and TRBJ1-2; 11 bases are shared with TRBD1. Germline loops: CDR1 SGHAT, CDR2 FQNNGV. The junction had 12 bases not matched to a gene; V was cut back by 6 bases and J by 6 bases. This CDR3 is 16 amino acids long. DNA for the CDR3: TGTGCCAGCAGTTCACCTCGGACAGGGGGCTATAATGGCTACACCTTC. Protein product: CASSSPRTGGYNGYTF.